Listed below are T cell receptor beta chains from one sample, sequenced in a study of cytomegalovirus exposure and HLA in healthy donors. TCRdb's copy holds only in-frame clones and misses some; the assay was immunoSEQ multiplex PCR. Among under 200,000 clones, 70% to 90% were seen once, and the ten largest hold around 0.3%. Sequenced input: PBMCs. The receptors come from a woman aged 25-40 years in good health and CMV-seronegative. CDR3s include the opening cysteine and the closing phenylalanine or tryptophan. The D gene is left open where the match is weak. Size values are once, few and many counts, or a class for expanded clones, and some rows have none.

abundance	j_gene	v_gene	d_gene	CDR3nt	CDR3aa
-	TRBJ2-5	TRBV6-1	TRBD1	TGTGCCAGCAGTGTAACCGGGACAGGGATAGAGACCCAGTACTTC	CASSVTGTGIETQYF
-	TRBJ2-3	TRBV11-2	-	TGTGCCAGCAGCTTACTTGGGGCCGCAAGCACAGATACGCAGTATTTT	CASSLLGAASTDTQYF
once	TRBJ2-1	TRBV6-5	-	TGTGCCAGCAGTCCCTCCCTGAGCTCCTACAATGAGCAGTTCTTC	CASSPSLSSYNEQFF
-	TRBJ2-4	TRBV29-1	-	TGCAGCGCTATTTTAAACATTCAGTACTTC	CSAILNIQYF
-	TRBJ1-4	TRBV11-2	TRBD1	TGTGCCAGCAGCATATCCGGGACAGGGGGGGAAAAACTGTTTTTT	CASSISGTGGEKLFF
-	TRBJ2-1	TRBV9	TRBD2	TGTGCCAGCATAGCGGGAGGAGTTTTTTGGAATGAGCAGTTCTTC	CASIAGGVFWNEQFF
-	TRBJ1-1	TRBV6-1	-	TGTGCCAGCGCTACGGACAGTTGGAACACTGAAGCTTTCTTT	CASATDSWNTEAFF
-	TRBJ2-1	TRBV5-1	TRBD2	TGCGCCAGCAGTCGATCGTTAGCGGGAAACTTTTGGGGGTACAATGAGCAGTTCTTC	CASSRSLAGNFWGYNEQFF
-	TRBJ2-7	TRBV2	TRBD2	TGTGCCAGCAGTGCCGGTAGGTGGGAGGGCCCCAACGAGCAGTACTTC	CASSAGRWEGPNEQYF
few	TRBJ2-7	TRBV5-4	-	TGTGCCAGCAGCTTGGCAGGGGTGGCCTACGAGCAGTACTTC	CASSLAGVAYEQYF
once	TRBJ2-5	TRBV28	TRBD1	TGTGCCAGCAGTCAACCGGGACAGGGGGCTTTAGAGACCCAGTACTTC	CASSQPGQGALETQYF
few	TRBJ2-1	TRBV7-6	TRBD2	TGTGCCAGCAGCTTTCTTACGGGGGGGTTGAATGAGCAGTTCTTC	CASSFLTGGLNEQFF
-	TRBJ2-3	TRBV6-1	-	TGTGCCAGCAGGACGTTAGAGGACACAGATACGCAGTATTTT	CASRTLEDTDTQYF
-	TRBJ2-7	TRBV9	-	TGTGCCAGCAGCCCAAGGTCCATAGCGCAAGAGCAGTACTTC	CASSPRSIAQEQYF
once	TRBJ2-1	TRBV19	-	TGTGCCAGTACGTTCATACCAGGGGATGAGCAGTTCTTC	CASTFIPGDEQFF
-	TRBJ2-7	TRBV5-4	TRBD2	TGTGCCAGCAGCGTGGGACTAGCGGGGGCTCAAAGCTCCTACGAGCAGTACTTC	CASSVGLAGAQSSYEQYF
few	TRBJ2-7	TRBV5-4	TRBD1	TGTGCCAGCAGCTTGGGAGGGACAGAAGGGTCCGAGCAGTACTTC	CASSLGGTEGSEQYF
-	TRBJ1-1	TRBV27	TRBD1	TGTGCCAGCAGTTTACTTACAGGGGGTTTCGGCACTGAAGCTTTCTTT	CASSLLTGGFGTEAFF
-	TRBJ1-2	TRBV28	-	TGTGCCAGCAGTTTTACCGTGAGCTCTTACTATGGCTACACCTTC	CASSFTVSSYYGYTF
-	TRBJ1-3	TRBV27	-	TGTGCCAGCAGTTTATCGTCGAGCTCTGGAAACACCATATATTTT	CASSLSSSSGNTIYF
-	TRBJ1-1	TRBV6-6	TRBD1	TGTGCCAGCAGTTTCGGACAGGGGGCAGGAACTGAAGCTTTCTTT	CASSFGQGAGTEAFF
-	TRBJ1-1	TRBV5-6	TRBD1	TGTGCCAGCAGTTTGGGGACAGGGGGCTCACTTTTTACTGAAGCTTTCTTT	CASSLGTGGSLFTEAFF
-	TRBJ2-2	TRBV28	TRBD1	TGTGCCAGCAGTTCCCCCGGGACAGGGATCACCGGGGAGCTGTTTTTT	CASSSPGTGITGELFF
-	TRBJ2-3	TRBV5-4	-	TGTGCCGCCATACTCCAGGGTTCAGATACGCAGTATTTT	CAAILQGSDTQYF
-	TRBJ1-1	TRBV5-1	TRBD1	TGCGCCAGCAGCTTCTACAGGGGGCTGAACACTGAAGCTTTCTTT	CASSFYRGLNTEAFF
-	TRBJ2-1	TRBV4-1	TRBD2	TGCGCCAGCAGCCAAGAGGGGACTAGCAGGGTCCATGAGCAGTTCTTC	CASSQEGTSRVHEQFF
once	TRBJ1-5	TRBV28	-	TGTGCCAGCAATGCCGACAGGCTCCCTTTTCAGCCCCAGCATTTT	CASNADRLPFQPQHF
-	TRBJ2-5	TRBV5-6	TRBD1	TGTGCCAGCAGCTTGAGGGGGACAGCAGAGACCCAGTACTTC	CASSLRGTAETQYF
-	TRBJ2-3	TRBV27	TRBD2	TGTGCCAGCAGTCCTCTCACGACTAGCGGAGTCACAGATACGCAGTATTTT	CASSPLTTSGVTDTQYF
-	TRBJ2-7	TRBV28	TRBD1	TGTGCCAGCTGGGACAGGAGCTCCTACGAGCAGTACTTC	CASWDRSSYEQYF
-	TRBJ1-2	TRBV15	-	TGTGCCACCAGCGAGGGGGGGGAGGGTGGCTACACCTTC	CATSEGGEGGYTF
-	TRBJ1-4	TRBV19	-	TGTGCCAGTAGTGGGGAGGGACGAGAAAAACTGTTTTTT	CASSGEGREKLFF
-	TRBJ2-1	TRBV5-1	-	TGCGCCAGCACCCAGGGAGGTCTCTACAATGAGCAGTTCTTC	CASTQGGLYNEQFF
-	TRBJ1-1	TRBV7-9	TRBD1	TGTGCCAGCAGCTTAGCGGCCCCGGGACAGGTCGAAGCTTTCTTT	CASSLAAPGQVEAFF
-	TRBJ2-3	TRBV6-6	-	TGTGCCAGCAGGTACACAGATACGCAGTATTTT	CASRYTDTQYF
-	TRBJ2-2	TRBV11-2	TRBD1	TGTGCCAGCAGCTCCCAGGGACAGTGGACCGGGGAGCTGTTTTTT	CASSSQGQWTGELFF
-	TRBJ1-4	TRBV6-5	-	TGTGCCAGCAGTGAAGTAGGGAGTGGCAAACTGTTTTTT	CASSEVGSGKLFF
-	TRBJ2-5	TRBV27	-	TGTGCCAGCAGGCCAATCACAGGGAAAGAGACCCAGTACTTC	CASRPITGKETQYF
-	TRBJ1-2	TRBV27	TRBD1	TGTGCCAGCAGTCCCCTGACAGGGAAGCGGGGCTACACCTTC	CASSPLTGKRGYTF
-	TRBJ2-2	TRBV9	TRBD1	TGTGCCAGCAGCGCCGGGACAGTAGCCGGGGAGCTGTTTTTT	CASSAGTVAGELFF
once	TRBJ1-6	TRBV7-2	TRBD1	TGTGCCAGCAGCCTTCGAGCGGGACAGGGGGCGGGTTCACCCCTCCACTTT	CASSLRAGQGAGSPLHF
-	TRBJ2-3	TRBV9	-	TGTGCCAGCAGCGTAGAGGCGGAAACAGATACGCAGTATTTT	CASSVEAETDTQYF
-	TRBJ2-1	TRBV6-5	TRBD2	TGTGCCAGCAGTCGTACCGGGACTAGCGACAATGAGCAGTTCTTC	CASSRTGTSDNEQFF
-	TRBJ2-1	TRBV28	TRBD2	TGTGCCAGCAGTTTAGGCGGGAGCTCCTACAATGAGCAGTTCTTC	CASSLGGSSYNEQFF
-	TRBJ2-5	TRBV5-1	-	TGCGCCAGCAGCTTGGACACCCAAGAGACCCAGTACTTC	CASSLDTQETQYF
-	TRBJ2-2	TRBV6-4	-	TGTGCCAGCAGTGATCAGGGAGGCGGGGAGCTGTTTTTT	CASSDQGGGELFF
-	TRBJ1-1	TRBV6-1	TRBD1	TGTGCCAGCAGTGGTTTCGCGGGACAGGTGAACACTGAAGCTTTCTTT	CASSGFAGQVNTEAFF
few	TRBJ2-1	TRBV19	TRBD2	TGTGCCAGTAGTATATTCGGGGGGAGCAATGAGCAGTTCTTC	CASSIFGGSNEQFF
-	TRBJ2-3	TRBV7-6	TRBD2	TGTGCCAGCAGCGATAGCGGGAGCACAGATACGCAGTATTTT	CASSDSGSTDTQYF
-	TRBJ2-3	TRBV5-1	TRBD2	TGCGCCAGCAGCTTGGCGTGGCAGGGAGGGACAGATACGCAGTATTTT	CASSLAWQGGTDTQYF